A single sample gave rise to the 2 T cell receptor beta chains below, sequenced in a study of T cell changes during pregnancy in multiple sclerosis. Produced via immunoSEQ multiplex PCR; TCRdb's table is partial and in-frame only. The table shows roughly 22,000 clones, with approximately 90% occurring only once. The sample in question was CD4+ T cells from peripheral blood mononuclear cells, obtained after pregnancy. The source is a female donor in good health, enrolled as a control in a pregnancy study.

This chain uses TRBV2 with TRBJ2-3, with 9 positions matching TRBD2. This CDR3 contains 15 residues. With V trimmed by 8 bases and J by 4 bases, 10 bases remained unmatched. Germline-derived CDR1 and CDR2 are SNHLY and FYNNEI. The CDR3 DNA sequence: TGTGCCAGCCAAGCCTCGGGACTAGCCTCAGATACGCAGTATTTT. Its translation: CASQASGLASDTQYF.

In DNA form, the CDR3 reads TGTGCCAGCAGTCCCCGGACTAGCGGGAGCGAGCAGTACTTC. The encoded protein is CASSPRTSGSEQYF. The chain uses TRBV27 and TRBJ2-7; TRBD2 matches at 13 bases. The ends lost 5 bases at V and 6 bases at J; junction bases unmatched: 4. The CDR3 length is 14 residues. Germline V gives CDR1 MNHEY, CDR2 SMNVEV (reference sequence).